This T cell receptor (beta chain) was observed in a study of T cell responses to AZD1222 COVID-19 vaccine. Study conclusions and caveats: Dominant CD4 TCR responses targeted spike regions 160-218 and 743-854.

About this clone itself: What it binds is unknown.

Losses at the gene ends were 6 bases for V and 2 bases for J; bases not matched to a gene: 4. This CDR3 is built from 15 residues. Germline loops: CDR1 SNHLY, CDR2 FYNNEI. The table came from immunoSEQ multiplex PCR; TCRdb's copy has only in-frame clones and leaves some out. The sample has 150,000 to 180,000 clones, approximately 87% seen once; the top ten hold more than 5.5%. This clonotype was obtained from an adult in good health. The V call is TRBV2, the J call TRBJ1-3; 10 bases match TRBD1. The starting material was peripheral blood, obtained on day 0 of MenACWY control vaccination. This chain's CDR3 is CASRAGTGAGNTIYF. In DNA, the CDR3 is TGTGCCAGCAGGGCCGGGACAGGGGCTGGAAACACCATATATTTT.